This TCR beta chain was identified in a study of T-cell reconstitution after alpha-beta-depleted transplantation in children. Molecular barcoding with unique molecular identifiers was used for the TCRbeta library. TCRdb recomputed calls from the PCR reads with MiXCR, one row per CDR3 protein. The data contain about 610,000 distinct CDR3 sequences, about 10% of them seen just once; the ten biggest clones take up about 4%. Here the sequenced sample was PBMCs from the stem cell graft donor, taken from the stem cell graft. The receptor was isolated from a human donor who donated a stem cell graft to a child with acute myeloid leukemia.

The CDR3 sequence: CSVETAAYEQYF. CDR3 coding DNA: TGCAGCGTTGAAACCGCGGCGTACGAGCAGTACTTC. The chain couples TRBV29-1 to TRBJ2-7; D gene ambiguous. The CDR3 runs 12 residues. Germline V gene data show CDR1 as SQVTM and CDR2 as ANQGSEA. The V end was cut by 2 bases, the J end by 4 bases, with 9 bases between.